The 29 T cell receptor beta chains presented below share a single source sample, sequenced in a study of OX40 agonist ivuxolimab in advanced cancers. Libraries were prepared by immunoSEQ multiplex PCR; TCRdb keeps only in-frame clonotypes and omits some of them. This sample has fewer than 85,000 clones, with 85% to 95% found just once. The sample in question was CD4+ or CD8+ T cells sorted from blood, obtained in a trial of the OX40 agonist ivuxolimab. These receptor sequences come from an adult with an advanced solid tumor such as melanoma, head and neck, liver or kidney cancer.

The chain combines TRBV27 with TRBJ1-6; TRBD1 matches at 7 bases. Germline assignment: CDR1 MNHEY and CDR2 SMNVEV (reference sequence). V shed 5 bases, J shed 0 bases, and the junction held 10 bases outside the gene matches. The CDR3 extends over 18 amino acids. The DNA for the CDR3 is TGTGCCAGCAGTCCAAGGACAGGCCTAAGCTCCTATAATTCACCCCTCCACTTT. This gives the protein CASSPRTGLSSYNSPLHF.

The chain uses TRBV6-5 and TRBJ2-7, with 8 bases aligning to TRBD1. Germline lookup yields CDR1 MNHEY and CDR2 SVGAGI. Trimming took 5 bases from V and 0 from J; bases not matched to a gene: 3. The CDR3 length is 14 residues. CDR3 coding DNA: TGTGCCAGCAGTCAGACAGGGGCCTCCTACGAGCAGTACTTC. It encodes CASSQTGASYEQYF.

As for this clone: Other DNA sequences in this specimen translate into the identical CDR3. The chain employs TRBV5-1 and TRBJ2-1; TRBD2 agrees at 13 bases. Germline V gene sequence: CDR1 SGHRS, CDR2 YFSETQ. V was pared by 0 bases and J by 8 bases, with 5 bases of the junction left unmatched. This CDR3 spans 16 amino acids. The DNA for the CDR3 is TGCGCCAGCAGCTTGGACGTACTAGCGGGAGGGGATGAGCAGTTCTTC. This sequence encodes CASSLDVLAGGDEQFF.

The chain couples TRBV7-6 to TRBJ2-1; a weak D match, TRBD1 (6 bases). The CDR3 has 12 amino acids. CDR1 and CDR2 from the germline V gene are SGHVS and FNYEAQ. The V end was cut by 7 bases, the J end by 10 bases, with 14 bases between. Here the CDR3 reads CASTQGNKEQFF. The CDR3 DNA sequence: TGTGCCAGCACCCAGGGGAATAAGGAGCAGTTCTTC.

The V and J genes are TRBV4-2 and TRBJ2-4, with TRBD2 identical over 12 bases. Germline CDR1 is LGHNA and CDR2 is YNFKEQ. Unmatched junction bases numbered 12, after V lost 0 bases and J lost 9 bases. This CDR3 region has 18 residues. CDR3 amino acids: CASSQDLGLAGGPIIQYF. The DNA of the CDR3 is TGTGCCAGCAGCCAAGATTTAGGGCTAGCGGGAGGGCCGATCATTCAGTACTTC.

J is TRBJ1-6 and V is TRBV7-9; D ambiguous. This CDR3 spans 12 amino acids. V was trimmed by 4 bases and J by 9 bases, leaving 7 bases between them. Germline CDR1 and CDR2: SEHNR and FQNEAQ (reference sequence). CDR3 sequence (DNA): TGTGCCAGCAGCTCATCTCCTTCACCCCTCCACTTT. Its protein is CASSSSPSPLHF.

The J gene is TRBJ1-3, the V gene TRBV5-1; no reliable D call. Germline V gene data show CDR1 as SGHRS and CDR2 as YFSETQ. This CDR3 is 15 amino acids long. Trimming removed 2 bases at V and 0 bases at J, with 9 bases between. CDR3 in amino acids: CASSLGPSSGNTIYF. The DNA for the CDR3 is TGCGCCAGCAGCTTAGGCCCAAGCTCTGGAAACACCATATATTTT.

On this clone: Other DNA variants within this sample encode the same CDR3. The chain combines TRBV19 with TRBJ2-2, with D maybe TRBD1 (6 bases). The germline V gene encodes CDR1 LNHDA and CDR2 SQIVND (reference sequence). Trimming pared 6 bases from V and 3 bases from J, leaving 14 bases between. The CDR3 covers 15 residues. The CDR3 bases are TGTGCCAGTAGGGAGAACAGGGTCGACACCGGGGAGCTGTTTTTT. Its translation: CASRENRVDTGELFF.

V gene TRBV5-5 combines with J gene TRBJ2-7, with unresolved D. CDR1 is SGHKS and CDR2 is YYEKEE in the germline V gene (reference sequence). There are 14 residues in the CDR3. V gave up 7 bases and J gave up 4 bases, with 18 bases separating them. CDR3 sequence reads: CASAPGSERYEQYF. For the CDR3, the DNA is TGTGCCAGCGCCCCGGGCTCCGAGAGATACGAGCAGTACTTC.

The CDR3 DNA follows: TGTGCCAGCAGCTTAGAGGGGTGGGACACTTCCTTATCTGGAAACACCATATATTTT. This sequence encodes CASSLEGWDTSLSGNTIYF. The V call is TRBV11-2, the J call TRBJ1-3; weak D call: TRBD1 (6 bases). CDR3 length: 19 amino acids. Germline lookup yields CDR1 SGHAT and CDR2 FQNNGV. Between the trimmed V and J ends, which lost 0 bases and 1 base, there was a span of 19 bases.

The chain couples TRBV19 to TRBJ1-5, with D possibly TRBD1 on 6 matching bases. The CDR3 is 14 amino acids. CDR1 is LNHDA and CDR2 is SQIVND in the germline V gene (reference sequence). V was shortened by 4 bases and J by 2 bases, with 9 bases between the two germline ends. The CDR3 bases are TGTGCCAGTAGTACTCGACAGGGCAATCAGCCCCAGCATTTT. Its translation: CASSTRQGNQPQHF.

The chain is built from TRBV7-2 and TRBJ2-3; D not certain. CDR1 SGHTA and CDR2 FQGNSA come from the germline V gene. This CDR3 contains 17 residues. V shed 6 bases and J shed 6 bases, with 25 bases lying between them. In DNA, the CDR3 is TGTGCCAGCAGACCGAACCAACTCGGCACGATAGGGGATACGCAGTATTTT. As protein: CASRPNQLGTIGDTQYF.

This clone was found a few times. V gene TRBV28 combines with J gene TRBJ2-3, with D possibly matching TRBD1 (6 bases). Germline lookup yields CDR1 MDHEN and CDR2 SYDVKM. The V and J ends lost 10 bases and 2 bases respectively, with 16 bases between them. The CDR3 has 14 amino acids. The CDR3 DNA reads TGTGCCACCTTCTCCCGGGACACCACAGATACGCAGTATTTT. Translation: CATFSRDTTDTQYF.

The chain has TRBV19 and TRBJ1-3; 7 nucleotides align to TRBD1. With V trimmed by 6 bases and J by 9 bases, 5 bases remained unmatched. The CDR3 totals 12 residues. Germline CDR1 reads LNHDA; CDR2 reads SQIVND (reference sequence). The CDR3 sequence is CASRDRIGTIYF. The CDR3 nucleotides read TGTGCCAGTAGGGACAGGATCGGCACCATATATTTT. The full variable domain, completed using reference TRBV19 and TRBJ1-3, is DGGITQSPKYLFRKEGQNVTLSCEQNLNHDAMYWYRQDPGQGLRLIYYSQIVNDFQKGDIAEGYSVSREKKESFPLTVTSAQKNPTAFYLCASRDRIGTIYFGEGSWLTVV.

This chain connects TRBV11-2 to TRBJ2-3, with D uncertain. CDR1 SGHAT and CDR2 FQNNGV come from the germline V gene. Trimming took 8 bases from V and 3 from J, leaving 18 bases between them. CDR3 size: 15 residues. CDR3 loop: CASLPVLRTTDTQYF. The CDR3 nucleotides are TGTGCCAGCTTACCAGTCCTTCGGACGACAGATACGCAGTATTTT.

The V and J genes are TRBV5-6 and TRBJ1-1, with unresolved D. Germline assignment: CDR1 SGHDT and CDR2 YYEEEE. The CDR3 loop spans 12 amino acids. Trimming removed 0 bases from V and 3 bases from J, with 3 bases in between. The CDR3 sequence is CASSLGDTEAFF. As DNA, the CDR3 is TGTGCCAGCAGCTTGGGGGACACTGAAGCTTTCTTT.

J is TRBJ2-3 and V is TRBV11-3, with 16 bases identical to TRBD2. With V trimmed by 2 bases and J by 11 bases, 4 bases remained unmatched. The CDR3 has 15 residues. Germline assignment: CDR1 SGHNT and CDR2 YENEEA. The CDR3 DNA reads TGTGCCAGCAGCTTAACCGGGACTAGCGGGAGGGGGCAGTATTTT. Amino acids: CASSLTGTSGRGQYF.

The chain recombines TRBV19 with TRBJ2-2, with TRBD1 as a possible D gene (5 bases). The CDR3 contains 13 residues. Trimming took 7 bases from V and 6 from J, leaving 12 bases between them. Germline V gives CDR1 LNHDA, CDR2 SQIVND (reference sequence). CDR3 amino acids: CASNRGDAGELFF. DNA for the CDR3: TGTGCCAGTAATAGGGGCGACGCCGGGGAGCTGTTTTTT.

V gene TRBV5-8 combines with J gene TRBJ2-1; 9 nucleotides line up with TRBD2. The CDR3 has 14 amino acids. The V segment lost 4 bases and the J segment 8 bases; nucleotides outside the gene matches: 7. Germline CDR1 reads SGHTS; CDR2 reads YDEGEE. CDR3 nucleotide sequence: TGTGCCAGCAGCCTCGGACTAGCGTACGATGAGCAGTTCTTC. This gives the protein CASSLGLAYDEQFF.

As for this clone: Other nucleotide sequences from this sample produce the same CDR3. J is TRBJ1-4 and V is TRBV7-2; D is undetermined. Germline CDR1 and CDR2: SGHTA and FQGNSA. V was clipped by 1 base and J by 4 bases, with 7 bases between them. CDR3 length: 14 residues. CDR3 in DNA: TGTGCCAGCAGCTTAGTACCCGGTAATGAAAAACTGTTTTTT. Translating it yields CASSLVPGNEKLFF.

The chain is built from TRBV28 and TRBJ1-5, with TRBD1 identical over 8 bases. This CDR3 is 16 amino acids long. J was trimmed by 5 bases and V by 1 base; bases with no gene match: 7. Germline lookup yields CDR1 MDHEN and CDR2 SYDVKM. The CDR3 here is CASSLLTTGGDQPQHF. The CDR3 bases are TGTGCCAGCAGTTTATTAACTACAGGGGGTGATCAGCCCCAGCATTTT.

The chain has TRBV10-3 and TRBJ2-5; unclear D gene. The V gene's germline CDR1 is ENHRY and CDR2 SYGVKD. The CDR3 spans 15 residues. V lost 8 bases and J lost 1, with 17 bases in between. The CDR3 spells CAIPRPWAIQETQYF. The CDR3 nucleotides read TGTGCCATCCCCCGCCCGTGGGCTATCCAAGAGACCCAGTACTTC.

In its sample, this clone was seen a few times. Other DNA sequences in the sample encode the same CDR3. This rearrangement joins TRBV7-2 to TRBJ2-7, with a tentative D call TRBD1 (6 bases). The V and J ends lost 6 bases and 2 bases respectively, with 11 bases between them. Germline loops: CDR1 SGHTA, CDR2 FQGNSA. This CDR3 contains 13 residues. CDR3 residues: CASSRDKTYEQYF. Here the CDR3 DNA reads TGTGCCAGCAGTAGGGACAAGACCTACGAGCAGTACTTC.

The table lists this clone with a count of one. The chain couples TRBV7-9 to TRBJ2-7; 7 nucleotides agree with TRBD2. The CDR3 consists of 17 residues. The germline V gene encodes CDR1 SEHNR and CDR2 FQNEAQ (reference sequence). Trimming took 2 bases from V and 4 from J; bases not matched to a gene: 14. The CDR3 loop reads CASSLYTAGTVWYEQYF. CDR3 DNA sequence: TGTGCCAGCAGCTTATATACAGCGGGAACGGTTTGGTACGAGCAGTACTTC.

The chain uses TRBV6-5 and TRBJ2-3, with D possibly TRBD2 on 6 matching bases. Germline V gene lookup returns CDR1 MNHEY and CDR2 SVGAGI. V was cut by 6 bases and J by 1 base, with 8 bases left in between. The CDR3 spans 13 residues. The CDR3 reads CASSSGGTDTQYF. CDR3 DNA sequence: TGTGCCAGCAGCTCGGGGGGCACAGATACGCAGTATTTT.

The chain links TRBV28 to TRBJ2-7, with D possibly TRBD2 on 6 matching bases. The CDR3 spans 14 residues. Germline V lookup: CDR1 MDHEN, CDR2 SYDVKM. V lost 2 bases and J lost 7, with 15 bases in between. CDR3 coding DNA: TGTGCCAGCAGTTTAGGACTAAGCTCGGGGGAGCAGTACTTC. As protein: CASSLGLSSGEQYF. Full variable domain (remainder filled in from reference TRBV28 and TRBJ2-7): DVKVTQSSRYLVKRTGEKVFLECVQDMDHENMFWYRQDPGLGLRLIYFSYDVKMKEKGDIPEGYSVSREKKERFSLILESASTNQTSMYLCASSLGLSSGEQYFGPGTRLTVT.

The CDR3 loop is CASNSGANVLTF. In DNA, the CDR3 is TGTGCCAGCAACTCTGGGGCCAACGTCCTGACTTTC. The genes are TRBV25-1 and TRBJ2-6; D remains unclear. The CDR3 extends over 12 amino acids. Germline lookup yields CDR1 MGHDK and CDR2 SYGVNS. V was pared by 7 bases and J by 0 bases, with 1 base between.

This chain links TRBV7-2 with TRBJ2-2; 7 bases match TRBD2. The CDR3 sequence is 16 residues long. Germline V gene data show CDR1 as SGHTA and CDR2 as FQGNSA. With V trimmed by 1 base and J by 3 bases, 5 bases remained unmatched. The CDR3 DNA follows: TGTGCCAGCAGCTTAGTCGGCGGGAGCGACACCGGGGAGCTGTTTTTT. It specifies CASSLVGGSDTGELFF.

This clone occurred once. The chain joins TRBV7-2 to TRBJ2-3; 12 positions match TRBD2. V trimming: 3 bases; J trimming: 5 bases; junction bases outside the gene matches: 12. Germline lookup yields CDR1 SGHTA and CDR2 FQGNSA. This CDR3 region has 18 residues. CDR3 DNA sequence: TGTGCCAGCAGCTTGGGGGTGGCTAGCGGGAGGGTTAGAGATACGCAGTATTTT. It translates to CASSLGVASGRVRDTQYF.